The clone carrying this TCR beta chain was detected once. Its antigen is not known. The data were produced by immunoSEQ multiplex PCR, yet TCRdb's version contains in-frame clones alone and is incomplete. The sample holds some 92,000 clones; roughly 92% are singletons and the top ten take about 0.3%. This specimen belongs to a study of graft-versus-host responses after intestinal transplantation. Background on the study: Multivisceral, liver-intestinal, or isolated intestinal grafts were transplanted into recipients. Recipients across the board were started on anti-thymocyte globulin induction, then kept on tacrolimus and steroids for about 3 years. Regarding the study as a whole: Recipient bone marrow held GvH clones, some seen earlier in ileum or blood.

The V and J ends lost 0 bases and 0 bases respectively, with 6 bases between them. This CDR3 is 14 amino acids long. The V gene's germline CDR1 is SGHRS and CDR2 YFSETQ. The rearrangement joins TRBV5-1 to TRBJ2-5; D call uncertain. Sequencing used unstimulated CD4+ T cells sorted from spleen or lymph node cells, obtained before intestinal transplant. The receptor's source is a human donor who received an intestinal transplant. The CDR3 here is CASSLVGYQETQYF. CDR3 DNA: TGCGCCAGCAGCTTGGTAGGCTACCAAGAGACCCAGTACTTC.